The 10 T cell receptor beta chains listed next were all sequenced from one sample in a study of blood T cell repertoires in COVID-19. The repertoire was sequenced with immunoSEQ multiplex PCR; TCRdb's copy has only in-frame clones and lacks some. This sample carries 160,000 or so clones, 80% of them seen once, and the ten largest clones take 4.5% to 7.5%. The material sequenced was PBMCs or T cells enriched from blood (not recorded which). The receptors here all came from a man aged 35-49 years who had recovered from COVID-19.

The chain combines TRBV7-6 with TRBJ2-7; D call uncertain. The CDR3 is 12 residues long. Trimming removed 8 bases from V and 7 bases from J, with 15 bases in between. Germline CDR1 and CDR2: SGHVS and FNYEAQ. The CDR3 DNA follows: TGTGCCAGCTCTCGGGTGGCGGAGGAGCAGTACTTC. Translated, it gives CASSRVAEEQYF.

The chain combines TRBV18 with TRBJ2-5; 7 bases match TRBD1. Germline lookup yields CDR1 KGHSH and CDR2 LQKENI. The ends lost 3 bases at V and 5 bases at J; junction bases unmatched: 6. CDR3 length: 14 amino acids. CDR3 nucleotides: TGTGCCAGCTCACCCTTGACAGGGACCGAGACCCAGTACTTC. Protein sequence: CASSPLTGTETQYF.

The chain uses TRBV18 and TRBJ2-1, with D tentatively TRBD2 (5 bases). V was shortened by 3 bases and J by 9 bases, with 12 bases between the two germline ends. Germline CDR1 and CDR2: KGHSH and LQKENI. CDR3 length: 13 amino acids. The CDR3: CASSPADGSEQFF. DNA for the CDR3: TGTGCCAGCTCACCCGCAGATGGGAGTGAGCAGTTCTTC.

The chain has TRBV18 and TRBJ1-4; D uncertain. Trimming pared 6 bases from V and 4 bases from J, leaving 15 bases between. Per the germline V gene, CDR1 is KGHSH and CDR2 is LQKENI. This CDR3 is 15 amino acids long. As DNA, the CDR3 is TGTGCCAGCTCGTCAACCGGACGGGGTAATGAAAAACTGTTTTTT. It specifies CASSSTGRGNEKLFF.

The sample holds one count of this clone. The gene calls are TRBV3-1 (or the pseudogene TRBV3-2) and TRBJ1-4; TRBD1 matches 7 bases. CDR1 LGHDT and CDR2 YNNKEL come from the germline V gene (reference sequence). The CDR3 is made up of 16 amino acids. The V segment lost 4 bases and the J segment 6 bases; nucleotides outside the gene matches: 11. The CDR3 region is CASSPRRTGVDEKLFF. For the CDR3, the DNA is TGTGCCAGCAGCCCTCGGAGGACAGGCGTGGATGAAAAACTGTTTTTT.

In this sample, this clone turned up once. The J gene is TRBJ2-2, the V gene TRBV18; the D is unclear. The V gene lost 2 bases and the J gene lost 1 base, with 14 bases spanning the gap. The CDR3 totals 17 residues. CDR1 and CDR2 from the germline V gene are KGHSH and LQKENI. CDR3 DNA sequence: TGTGCCAGCTCACCATACGACGGAGAAGGGAACACCGGGGAGCTGTTTTTT. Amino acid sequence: CASSPYDGEGNTGELFF.

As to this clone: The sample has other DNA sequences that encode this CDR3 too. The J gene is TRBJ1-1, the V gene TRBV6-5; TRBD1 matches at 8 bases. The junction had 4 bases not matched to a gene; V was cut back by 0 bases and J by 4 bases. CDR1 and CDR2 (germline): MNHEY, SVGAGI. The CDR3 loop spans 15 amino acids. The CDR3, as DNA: TGTGCCAGCAGTTACTCCCGACAGGGGAGCACTGAAGCTTTCTTT. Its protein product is CASSYSRQGSTEAFF.

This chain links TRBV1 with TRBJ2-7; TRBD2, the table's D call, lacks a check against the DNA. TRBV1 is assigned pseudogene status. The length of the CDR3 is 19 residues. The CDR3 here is CTSSACPGLAGVYGDEQYV. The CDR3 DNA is TGCACCAGCAGCGCATGTCCGGGACTAGCGGGGGTTTACGGCGACGAGCAGTACGTC.

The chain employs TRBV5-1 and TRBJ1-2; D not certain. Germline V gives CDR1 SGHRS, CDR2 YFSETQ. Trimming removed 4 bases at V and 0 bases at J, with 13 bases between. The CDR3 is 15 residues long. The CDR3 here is CASSPRERANYGYTF. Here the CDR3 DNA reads TGCGCCAGCAGCCCGAGAGAAAGAGCTAACTATGGCTACACCTTC.

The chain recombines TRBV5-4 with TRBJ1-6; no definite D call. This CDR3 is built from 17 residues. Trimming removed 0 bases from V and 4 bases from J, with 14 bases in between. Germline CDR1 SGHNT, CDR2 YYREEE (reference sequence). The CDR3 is CASSLANAAAYNSPLHF. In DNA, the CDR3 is TGTGCCAGCAGCTTGGCCAACGCGGCAGCTTATAATTCACCCCTCCACTTT.